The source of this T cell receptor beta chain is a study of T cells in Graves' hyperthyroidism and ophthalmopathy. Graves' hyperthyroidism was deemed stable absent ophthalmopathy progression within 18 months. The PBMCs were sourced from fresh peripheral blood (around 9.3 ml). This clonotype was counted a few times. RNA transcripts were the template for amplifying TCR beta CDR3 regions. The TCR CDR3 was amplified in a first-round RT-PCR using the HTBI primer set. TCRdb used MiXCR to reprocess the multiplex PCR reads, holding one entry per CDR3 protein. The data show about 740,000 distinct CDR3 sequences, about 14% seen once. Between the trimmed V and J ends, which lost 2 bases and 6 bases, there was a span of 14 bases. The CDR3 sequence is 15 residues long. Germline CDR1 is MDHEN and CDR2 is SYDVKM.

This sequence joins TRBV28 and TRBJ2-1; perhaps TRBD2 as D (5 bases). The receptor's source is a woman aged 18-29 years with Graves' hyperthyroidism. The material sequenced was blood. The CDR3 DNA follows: TGTGCCAGCAGTTTAATTCCGCCCAGCGGCAATGAGCAGTTCTTC. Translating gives CASSLIPPSGNEQFF.